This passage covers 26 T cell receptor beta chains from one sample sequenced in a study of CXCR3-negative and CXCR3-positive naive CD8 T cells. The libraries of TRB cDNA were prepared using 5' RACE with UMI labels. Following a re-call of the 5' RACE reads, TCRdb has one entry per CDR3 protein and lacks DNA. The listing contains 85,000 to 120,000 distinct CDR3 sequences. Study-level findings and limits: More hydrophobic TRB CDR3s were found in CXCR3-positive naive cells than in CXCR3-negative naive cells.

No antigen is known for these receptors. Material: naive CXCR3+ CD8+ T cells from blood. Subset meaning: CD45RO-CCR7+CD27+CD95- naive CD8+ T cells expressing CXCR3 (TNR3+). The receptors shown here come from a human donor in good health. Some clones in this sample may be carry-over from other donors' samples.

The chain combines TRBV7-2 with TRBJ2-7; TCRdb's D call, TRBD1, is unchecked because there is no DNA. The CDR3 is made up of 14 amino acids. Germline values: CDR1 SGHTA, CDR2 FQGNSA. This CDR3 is CASSRGDTPYEQYF. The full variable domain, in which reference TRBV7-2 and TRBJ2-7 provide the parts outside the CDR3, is GAGVSQSPSNKVTEKGKDVELRCDPISGHTALYWYRQSLGQGLEFLIYFQGNSAPDKSGLPSDRFSAERTGGSVSTLTIQRTQQEDSAVYLCASSRGDTPYEQYFGPGTRLTVT.

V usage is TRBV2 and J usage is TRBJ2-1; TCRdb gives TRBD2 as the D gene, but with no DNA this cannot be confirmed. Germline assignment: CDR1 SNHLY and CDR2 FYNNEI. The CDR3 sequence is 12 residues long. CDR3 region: CASIREGNEQFF.

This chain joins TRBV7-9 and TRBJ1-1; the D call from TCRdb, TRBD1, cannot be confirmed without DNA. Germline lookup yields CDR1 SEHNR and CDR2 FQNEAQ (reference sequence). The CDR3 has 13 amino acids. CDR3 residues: CASSLPLTEEAFF. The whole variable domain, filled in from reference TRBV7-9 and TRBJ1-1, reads DTGVSQNPRHKITKRGQNVTFRCDPISEHNRLYWYRQTLGQGPEFLTYFQNEAQLEKSRLLSDRFSAERPKGSFSTLEIQRTEQGDSAMYLCASSLPLTEEAFFGQGTRLTVV.

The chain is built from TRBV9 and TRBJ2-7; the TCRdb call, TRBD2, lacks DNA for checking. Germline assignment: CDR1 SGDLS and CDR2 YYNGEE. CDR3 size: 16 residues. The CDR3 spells CASSVTSGDPSYEQYF. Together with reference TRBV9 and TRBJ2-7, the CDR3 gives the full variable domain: DSGVTQTPKHLITATGQRVTLRCSPRSGDLSVYWYQQSLDQGLQFLIQYYNGEERAKGNILERFSAQQFPDLHSELNLSSLELGDSALYFCASSVTSGDPSYEQYFGPGTRLTVT.

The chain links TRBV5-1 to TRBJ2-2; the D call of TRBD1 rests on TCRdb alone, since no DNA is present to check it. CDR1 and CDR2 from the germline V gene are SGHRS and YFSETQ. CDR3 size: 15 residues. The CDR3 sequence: CASSFMGGTTGELFF.

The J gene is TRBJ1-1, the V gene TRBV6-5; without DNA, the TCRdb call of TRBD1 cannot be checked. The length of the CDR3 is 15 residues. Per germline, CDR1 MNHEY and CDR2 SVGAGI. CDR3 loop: CASSFVQGLNTEAFF.

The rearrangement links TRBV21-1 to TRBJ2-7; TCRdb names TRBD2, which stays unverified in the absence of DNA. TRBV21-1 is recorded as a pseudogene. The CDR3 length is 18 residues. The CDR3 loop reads CASSRTQAFPWESYEQYF.

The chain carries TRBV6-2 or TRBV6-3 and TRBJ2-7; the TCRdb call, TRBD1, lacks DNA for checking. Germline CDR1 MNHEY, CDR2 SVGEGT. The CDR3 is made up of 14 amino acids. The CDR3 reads CASSYTDRGYEQYF.

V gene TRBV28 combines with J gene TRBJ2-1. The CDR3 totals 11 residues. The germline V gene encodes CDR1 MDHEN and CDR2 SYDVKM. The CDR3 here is CASSFPNEQFF.

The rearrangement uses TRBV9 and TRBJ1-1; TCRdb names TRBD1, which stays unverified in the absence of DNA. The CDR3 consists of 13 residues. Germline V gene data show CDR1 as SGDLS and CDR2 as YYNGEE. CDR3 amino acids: CASSPVPGQIAFF. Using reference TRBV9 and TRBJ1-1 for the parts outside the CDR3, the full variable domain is DSGVTQTPKHLITATGQRVTLRCSPRSGDLSVYWYQQSLDQGLQFLIQYYNGEERAKGNILERFSAQQFPDLHSELNLSSLELGDSALYFCASSPVPGQIAFFGQGTRLTVV.

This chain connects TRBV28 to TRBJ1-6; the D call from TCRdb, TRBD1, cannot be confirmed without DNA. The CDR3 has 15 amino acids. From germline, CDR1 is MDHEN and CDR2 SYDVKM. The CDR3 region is CASSLGTGNISPLHF.

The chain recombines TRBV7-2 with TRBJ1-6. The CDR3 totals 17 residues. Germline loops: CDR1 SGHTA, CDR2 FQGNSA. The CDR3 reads CASSPRHRSSYNSPLHF. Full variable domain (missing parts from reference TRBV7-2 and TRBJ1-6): GAGVSQSPSNKVTEKGKDVELRCDPISGHTALYWYRQSLGQGLEFLIYFQGNSAPDKSGLPSDRFSAERTGGSVSTLTIQRTQQEDSAVYLCASSPRHRSSYNSPLHFGNGTRLTVT.

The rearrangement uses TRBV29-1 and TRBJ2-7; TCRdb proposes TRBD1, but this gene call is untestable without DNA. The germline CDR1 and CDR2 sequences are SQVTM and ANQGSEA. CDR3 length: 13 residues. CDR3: CSVEGQGVYEQYF.

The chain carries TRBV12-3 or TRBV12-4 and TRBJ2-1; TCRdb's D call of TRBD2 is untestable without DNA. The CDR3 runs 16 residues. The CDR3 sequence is CASSPSGVGAYNEQFF.

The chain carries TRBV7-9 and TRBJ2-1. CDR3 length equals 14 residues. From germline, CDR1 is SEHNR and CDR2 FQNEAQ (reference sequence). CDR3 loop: CASREDITYNEQFF.

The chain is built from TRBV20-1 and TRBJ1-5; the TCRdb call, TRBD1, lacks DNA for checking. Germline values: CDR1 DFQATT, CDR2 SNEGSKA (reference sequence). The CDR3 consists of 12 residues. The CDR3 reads CSARAGNQPQHF.

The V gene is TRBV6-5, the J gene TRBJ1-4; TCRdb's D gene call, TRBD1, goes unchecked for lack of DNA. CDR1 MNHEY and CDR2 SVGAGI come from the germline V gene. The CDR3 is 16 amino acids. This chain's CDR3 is CASRAAGPGSNEKLFF.

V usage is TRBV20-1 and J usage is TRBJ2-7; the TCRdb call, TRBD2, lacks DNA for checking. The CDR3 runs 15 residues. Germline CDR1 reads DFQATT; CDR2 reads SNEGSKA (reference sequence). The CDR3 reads CSASSFDTTTYEQYF.

The CDR3 reads CASGLVSGPLGGNEQFF. The J gene is TRBJ2-1, the V gene TRBV12-5; TCRdb selects TRBD2, and the lack of DNA leaves this call unchecked. From germline, CDR1 is LGHNT and CDR2 FRNRAP. This CDR3 has 17 amino acids. Variable domain in full (rest from reference TRBV12-5 and TRBJ2-1): DARVTQTPRHKVTEMGQEVTMRCQPILGHNTVFWYRQTMMQGLELLAYFRNRAPLDDSGMPKDRFSAEMPDATLATLKIQPSEPRDSAVYFCASGLVSGPLGGNEQFFGPGTRLTVL.

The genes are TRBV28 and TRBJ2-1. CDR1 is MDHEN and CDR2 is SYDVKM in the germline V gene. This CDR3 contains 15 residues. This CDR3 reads CASSLSIGLYNEQFF.

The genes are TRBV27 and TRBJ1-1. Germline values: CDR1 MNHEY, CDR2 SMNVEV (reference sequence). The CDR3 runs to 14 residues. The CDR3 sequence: CASGWQGGNTEAFF.

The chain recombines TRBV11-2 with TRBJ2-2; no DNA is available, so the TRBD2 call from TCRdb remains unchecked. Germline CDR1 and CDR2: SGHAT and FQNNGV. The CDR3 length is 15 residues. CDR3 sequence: CASSLVVGDTGELFF.

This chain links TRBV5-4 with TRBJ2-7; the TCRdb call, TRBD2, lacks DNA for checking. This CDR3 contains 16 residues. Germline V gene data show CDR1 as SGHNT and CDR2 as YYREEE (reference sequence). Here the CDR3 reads CASSSGTSGSLYEQYF.

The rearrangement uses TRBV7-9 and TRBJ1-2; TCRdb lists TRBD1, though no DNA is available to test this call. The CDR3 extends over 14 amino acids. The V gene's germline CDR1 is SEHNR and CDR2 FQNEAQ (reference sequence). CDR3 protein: CASSLGQTSYGYTF. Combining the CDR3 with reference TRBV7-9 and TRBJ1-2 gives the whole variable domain DTGVSQNPRHKITKRGQNVTFRCDPISEHNRLYWYRQTLGQGPEFLTYFQNEAQLEKSRLLSDRFSAERPKGSFSTLEIQRTEQGDSAMYLCASSLGQTSYGYTFGSGTRLTVV.

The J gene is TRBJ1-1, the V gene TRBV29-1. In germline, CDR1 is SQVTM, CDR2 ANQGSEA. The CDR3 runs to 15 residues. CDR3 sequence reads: CSVDDLQGMNTEAFF. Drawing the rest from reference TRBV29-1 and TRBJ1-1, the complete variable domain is SAVISQKPSRDICQRGTSLTIQCQVDSQVTMMFWYRQQPGQSLTLIATANQGSEATYESGFVIDKFPISRPNLTFSTLTVSNMSPEDSSIYLCSVDDLQGMNTEAFFGQGTRLTVV.

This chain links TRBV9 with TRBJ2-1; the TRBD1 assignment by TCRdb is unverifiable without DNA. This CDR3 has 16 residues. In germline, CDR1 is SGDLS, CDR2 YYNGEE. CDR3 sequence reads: CASSVEGIRALNEQFF. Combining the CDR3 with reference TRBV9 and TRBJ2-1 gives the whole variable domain DSGVTQTPKHLITATGQRVTLRCSPRSGDLSVYWYQQSLDQGLQFLIQYYNGEERAKGNILERFSAQQFPDLHSELNLSSLELGDSALYFCASSVEGIRALNEQFFGPGTRLTVL.